Sequencing of this TCR beta chain was carried out in a study of blood T cells in healthy people across ages. General study findings and limits: With age, beta diversity per million T cells declined roughly linearly, significantly by roughly 40.

Each individual donor underwent a draw of roughly 10 milliliters of peripheral blood. Extraction of total RNA produced a minimum of 5 micrograms from each sample. Germline V gene lookup returns CDR1 SEHNR and CDR2 FQNEAQ (reference sequence). CDR3 length equals 20 residues. J gave up 0 bases and V 2 bases, and 17 bases lay outside the gene matches. Comment on this clonotype: No antigen is known for it.

Primers used in a second PCR of about 7 to 12 cycles were a sample-barcoded 5' primer and a J-beta primer mix. All cDNA molecules were each tagged by a template-switch adaptor with 12 random nucleotides. TCRdb reprocessed the 5' RACE reads with MiXCR, giving one entry per CDR3 protein. The sample has more than 1 million distinct CDR3 sequences, less than 50% seen once. The rearrangement uses TRBV7-9 and TRBJ2-7, with 9 positions matching TRBD2. The material sequenced was blood. The clonotype was recovered from a woman aged 60-75 years in good health. The CDR3 here is CASSLPKLAGRTESSYEQYF. The CDR3 DNA follows: TGTGCCAGCAGCTTACCCAAACTAGCGGGCCGAACGGAAAGCTCCTACGAGCAGTACTTC.